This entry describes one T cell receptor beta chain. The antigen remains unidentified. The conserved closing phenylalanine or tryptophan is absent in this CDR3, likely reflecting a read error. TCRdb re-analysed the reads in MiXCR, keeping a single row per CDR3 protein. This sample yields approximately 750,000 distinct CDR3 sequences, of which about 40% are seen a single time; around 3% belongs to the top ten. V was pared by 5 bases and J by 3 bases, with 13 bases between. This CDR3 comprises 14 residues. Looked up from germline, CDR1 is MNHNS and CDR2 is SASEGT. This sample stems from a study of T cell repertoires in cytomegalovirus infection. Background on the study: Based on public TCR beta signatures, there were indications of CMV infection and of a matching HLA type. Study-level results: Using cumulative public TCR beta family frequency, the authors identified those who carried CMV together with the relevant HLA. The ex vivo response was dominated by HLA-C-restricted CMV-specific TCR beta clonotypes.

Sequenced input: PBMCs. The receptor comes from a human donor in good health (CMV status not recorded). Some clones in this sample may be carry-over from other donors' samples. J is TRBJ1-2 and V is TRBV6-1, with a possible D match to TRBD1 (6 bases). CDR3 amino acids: CASSIQGSDYGYTL. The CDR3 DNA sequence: TGTGCCAGCAGTATACAGGGATCCGACTATGGCTACACCTTA.